This T cell receptor beta chain was sequenced for a study of shared clonotypes between healthy human individuals. Germline CDR1 reads MNHNS; CDR2 reads SASEGT. The CDR3 contains 16 residues. V gave up 2 bases and J gave up 0 bases, with 11 bases separating them. Authors' data handling: ImmunoSEQ gave junction-only sequences without quality scores, so filtering differed. Data came from immunoSEQ multiplex PCR; TCRdb stores just in-frame clones and leaves some out. Clonal size and the V and J genes are those of that table, whereas D and trimming came from the DNA. The sample gives over 850,000 clones, about 80% of which show up once; approximately 0.5% is in the top ten.

This chain uses TRBV6-1 with TRBJ1-5; D is perhaps TRBD1 (5 bases). Sample: memory CD4+ T cells from PBMCs. Indicated subset: CD45RA-negative fraction. The sequence derives from a young man in good health. Some clones in this sample may be carry-over from other donors' samples. The CDR3: CASSELGTYSNQPQHF. The CDR3 coding sequence is TGTGCCAGCAGTGAATTAGGGACTTATAGCAATCAGCCCCAGCATTTT.